Following are 14 T cell receptor beta chains from one sample sequenced in a study of blood T cell repertoires in COVID-19. Clones were read by immunoSEQ multiplex PCR, and TCRdb kept only the in-frame ones, dropping some. The table lists some 270,000 clones, nearly 90% of them singletons. The sequencing input was peripheral blood. The origin of the receptors is a woman aged 60-75 years with COVID-19, enrolled during active disease.

The chain recombines TRBV3-1 (or the pseudogene TRBV3-2) with TRBJ2-1, with D perhaps TRBD2 (6 bases). Trimming removed 5 bases at V and 2 bases at J, with 13 bases between. The CDR3 covers 15 residues. Germline assignment: CDR1 LGHDT and CDR2 YNNKEL (reference sequence). Written as DNA, the CDR3 is TGTGCCAGCAGCGCGGGACTCCAAACCTACAATGAGCAGTTCTTC. It specifies CASSAGLQTYNEQFF.

J is TRBJ2-2 and V is TRBV27; 9 bases are shared with TRBD1. The junction had 4 bases not matched to a gene; V was cut back by 1 base and J by 4 bases. The CDR3 is made up of 16 amino acids. Germline V gene lookup returns CDR1 MNHEY and CDR2 SMNVEV (reference sequence). CDR3: CASSLLRTGATGELFF. CDR3 bases: TGTGCCAGCAGTTTATTGAGGACAGGGGCCACCGGGGAGCTGTTTTTT.

V gene TRBV4-1 combines with J gene TRBJ1-1; TRBD1 matches at 7 bases. V was clipped by 3 bases and J by 1 base; unmatched bases: 5. The CDR3 contains 15 residues. CDR1 MGHRA and CDR2 YSYEKL come from the germline V gene. The CDR3 is CASSHPDRENTEAFF. DNA for the CDR3: TGCGCCAGCAGCCACCCTGACAGGGAGAACACTGAAGCTTTCTTT.

The chain couples TRBV6-2 or TRBV6-3 to TRBJ1-4; perhaps TRBD1 as D (5 bases). V gave up 5 bases and J gave up 8 bases, with 9 bases separating them. The germline V gene encodes CDR1 MNHEY and CDR2 SVGEGT. This CDR3 contains 12 residues. For the CDR3, the DNA is TGTGCCAGCAGTCGTGGGGGGGAAAAACTGTTTTTT. Translated, it gives CASSRGGEKLFF.

The V and J genes are TRBV7-2 and TRBJ2-3; maybe TRBD2 (7 bases). Germline CDR1 reads SGHTA; CDR2 reads FQGNSA. Between the trimmed V and J ends, which lost 5 bases and 4 bases, there was a span of 16 bases. The CDR3 has 15 residues. The CDR3 reads CASSPRGGGADTQYF. CDR3 DNA sequence: TGTGCCAGCAGCCCGCGGGGAGGGGGAGCAGATACGCAGTATTTT.

V usage is TRBV29-1 and J usage is TRBJ2-7, with TRBD1 matching 7 bases. Per germline, CDR1 SQVTM and CDR2 ANQGSEA. Trimming removed 7 bases from V and 2 bases from J; junction bases left unmatched: 11. The CDR3 runs 14 residues. The CDR3, as DNA: TGCAGCGCGGGGTTGGGACAGAGGACCTACGAGCAGTACTTC. Amino acid sequence: CSAGLGQRTYEQYF.

This clone has only one observation. This rearrangement joins TRBV9 to TRBJ2-1, with 9 bases aligning to TRBD1. After removal of 0 bases from V and 8 bases from J, the junction contained 6 bases not matched to a gene. This CDR3 comprises 15 residues. Germline-derived CDR1 and CDR2 are SGDLS and YYNGEE. CDR3 DNA sequence: TGTGCCAGCAGCGTAGCGGGCCGGACAGGGGATGAGCAGTTCTTC. Amino acids: CASSVAGRTGDEQFF.

The chain recombines TRBV30 with TRBJ1-2; 7 nucleotides agree with TRBD1. Germline CDR1 GTSNPN, CDR2 SVGIG (reference sequence). Trimming took 5 bases from V and 2 from J; bases not matched to a gene: 5. The CDR3 extends over 13 amino acids. CDR3 in DNA: TGTGCCTGGGCCCGGGGACAGAACTATGGCTACACCTTC. Protein: CAWARGQNYGYTF.

The rearrangement joins TRBV18 to TRBJ1-3; 11 bases map to TRBD1. This CDR3 is 18 amino acids long. CDR1 is KGHSH and CDR2 is LQKENI in the germline V gene. V was clipped by 2 bases and J by 5 bases; unmatched bases: 11. The CDR3 sequence is CASSPNPGQGVLRNTIYF. DNA for the CDR3: TGTGCCAGCTCACCAAACCCGGGACAGGGGGTATTGAGAAACACCATATATTTT.

This clone has only a few counts. The chain links TRBV19 to TRBJ2-7; D is unresolved. This CDR3 has 13 amino acids. Looked up from germline, CDR1 is LNHDA and CDR2 is SQIVND (reference sequence). The V end lost 6 bases, the J end lost 0 bases, and 9 bases lay between the germline ends. CDR3 coding DNA: TGTGCCAGTAGCACAACAGTCTCCTACGAGCAGTACTTC. Translation gives CASSTTVSYEQYF.

The V gene is TRBV20-1, the J gene TRBJ2-2; no clear D gene. Germline V gene lookup returns CDR1 DFQATT and CDR2 SNEGSKA (reference sequence). The CDR3 contains 11 residues. V was pared by 3 bases and J by 10 bases, with 9 bases between. CDR3 loop: CSARRSEELFF. CDR3 in DNA: TGCAGTGCTAGGAGGTCGGAGGAGCTGTTTTTT.

The chain recombines TRBV7-9 with TRBJ2-7; 10 bases are a match to TRBD2. This CDR3 contains 15 residues. J was trimmed by 0 bases and V by 5 bases; bases with no gene match: 4. The germline CDR1 and CDR2 sequences are SEHNR and FQNEAQ (reference sequence). CDR3 residues: CASSPSGGPSYEQYF. Written as DNA, the CDR3 is TGTGCCAGCAGCCCTAGCGGGGGCCCCTCCTACGAGCAGTACTTC.

In the case of this clone: Different DNA sequences within this sample yield the same CDR3. The gene calls are TRBV11-3 and TRBJ1-1, with 11 positions matching TRBD1. With V trimmed by 5 bases and J by 4 bases, 3 bases remained unmatched. The CDR3 consists of 14 residues. Germline CDR1 reads SGHNT; CDR2 reads YENEEA. The CDR3 sequence: CASSPGTGGTEAFF. In DNA form, the CDR3 reads TGTGCCAGCAGCCCCGGGACAGGGGGCACTGAAGCTTTCTTT.

This clone appeared once. The genes are TRBV4-1 and TRBJ2-7; 9 bases agree with TRBD2. From germline, CDR1 is MGHRA and CDR2 YSYEKL. The CDR3 covers 15 residues. V trimming: 3 bases; J trimming: 3 bases; junction bases outside the gene matches: 6. DNA for the CDR3: TGCGCCAGCAGCCATGCGGCTAGCGGGGTCTACGAGCAGTACTTC. It encodes CASSHAASGVYEQYF.